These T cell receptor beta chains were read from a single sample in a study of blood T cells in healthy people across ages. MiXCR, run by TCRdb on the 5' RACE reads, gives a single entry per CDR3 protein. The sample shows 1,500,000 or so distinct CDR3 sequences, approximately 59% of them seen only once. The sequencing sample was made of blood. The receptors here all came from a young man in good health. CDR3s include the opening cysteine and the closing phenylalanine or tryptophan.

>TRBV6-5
CAIGDRQETQYF
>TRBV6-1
CASRVRDGTDTQYF
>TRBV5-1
CASSPRASGSRADTQYF
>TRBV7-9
CASSRLANSYEQYF
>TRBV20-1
CSARVGTSGGHEQFF
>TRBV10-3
CAILTSGRSEQYF
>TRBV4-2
CASSQGGVGNIQYF
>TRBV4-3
CASSQEIGQTNSPLHF
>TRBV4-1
CASSSWGLATDTQYF
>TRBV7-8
CASSLGQLIYEQYF
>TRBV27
CASSPNHSEGYTF
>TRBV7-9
CASSSSRGPDIQYF
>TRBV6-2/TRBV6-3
CASSYGGRGWSYEQYF
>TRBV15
CATSRDRGGTDTQYF
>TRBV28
CASSTGQGAGELFF
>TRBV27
CASSFPAGEQYF
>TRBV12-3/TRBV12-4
CASSLHTTNEKLFF